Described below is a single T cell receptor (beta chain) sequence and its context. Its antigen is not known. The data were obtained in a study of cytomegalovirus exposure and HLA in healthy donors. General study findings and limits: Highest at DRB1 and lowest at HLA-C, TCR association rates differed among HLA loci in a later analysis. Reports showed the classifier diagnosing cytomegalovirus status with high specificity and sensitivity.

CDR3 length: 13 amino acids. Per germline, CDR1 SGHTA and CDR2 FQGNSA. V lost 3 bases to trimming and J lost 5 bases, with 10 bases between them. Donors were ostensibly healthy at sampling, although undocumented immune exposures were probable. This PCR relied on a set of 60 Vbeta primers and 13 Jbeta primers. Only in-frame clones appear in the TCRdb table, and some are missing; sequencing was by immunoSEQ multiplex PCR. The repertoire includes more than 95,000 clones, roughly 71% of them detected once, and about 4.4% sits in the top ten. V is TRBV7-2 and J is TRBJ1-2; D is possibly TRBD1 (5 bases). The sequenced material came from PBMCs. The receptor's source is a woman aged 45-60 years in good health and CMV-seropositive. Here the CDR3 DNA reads TGTGCCAGCAGCTTGGTGGGGGGGTATGGCTACACCTTC. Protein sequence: CASSLVGGYGYTF.